This T cell receptor (beta chain) was captured in a study of glioma-infiltrating T cells. This clonotype occurred many times. What it binds is not known. TCR alpha and beta CDR3 regions were amplified from RNA using iRepertoire nested multiplex PCR. Tissue mRNA or PBMC total RNA, roughly 85-450 ng, went into one-step reverse transcription and amplification. Using its own MiXCR run on the multiplex PCR reads, TCRdb lists one record per CDR3 protein. The table includes about 22,000 distinct CDR3 sequences, approximately 23% detected once. Notes on the study in general: Very few CDR3 sequences were shared between tissue and blood. Above-expected tissue-blood divergence occurred in all gliomas, most in low-grade ones.

CDR1 and CDR2 (germline): SGHVS, FQNEAQ. The junction had 15 bases not matched to a gene; V was cut back by 4 bases and J by 5 bases. The CDR3 runs to 18 residues. The chain is built from TRBV7-8 and TRBJ1-5, with TRBD1 identical over 9 bases. This receptor was taken from a human donor with low-grade glioma or glioblastoma, undergoing nonglioma brain surgery, or in good health (not recorded which). Sequencing was done on a sample of glioma tissue, nonneoplastic brain tissue, or PBMCs (not recorded which). The CDR3 protein is CASSSYPGTGWLHQPQHF. Here the CDR3 DNA reads TGTGCCAGCAGCTCATATCCCGGGACAGGGTGGCTCCATCAGCCCCAGCATTTT.